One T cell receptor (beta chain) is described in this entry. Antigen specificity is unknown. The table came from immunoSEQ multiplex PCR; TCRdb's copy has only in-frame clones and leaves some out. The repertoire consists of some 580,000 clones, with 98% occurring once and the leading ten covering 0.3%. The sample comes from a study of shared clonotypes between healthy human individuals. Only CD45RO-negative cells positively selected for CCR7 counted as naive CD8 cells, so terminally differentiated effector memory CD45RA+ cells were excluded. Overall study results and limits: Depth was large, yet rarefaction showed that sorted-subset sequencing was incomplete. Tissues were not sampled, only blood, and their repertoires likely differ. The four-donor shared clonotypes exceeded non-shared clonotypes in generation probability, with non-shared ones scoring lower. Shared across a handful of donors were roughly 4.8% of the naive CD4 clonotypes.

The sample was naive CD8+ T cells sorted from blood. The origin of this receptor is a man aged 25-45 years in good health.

CDR3 nucleotide sequence: TGCAGCGTTGATAGACAGGGAGGGAATGAGCAGTTCTTC. Its protein is CSVDRQGGNEQFF. The J gene is TRBJ2-1, the V gene TRBV29-1; either TRBD1 or TRBD2 may supply D (7 bases each). CDR1 is SQVTM and CDR2 is ANQGSEA in the germline V gene. The ends were cut back, 3 bases at V and 7 bases at J, with 13 bases in the middle. There are 13 residues in the CDR3.